A single sample is the source of the 31 T cell receptor beta chains below, sequenced in a study of preoperative IRX-2 immunotherapy in early breast cancer. Repertoires were generated with immunoSEQ multiplex PCR, while TCRdb's copy carries only in-frame clones and drops some. The sample records under 40,000 clones, around 92% being singletons. The treatment here: preoperative locoregional IRX-2 cytokine immunotherapy. This specimen consisted of tumor tissue, obtained after IRX-2 immunotherapy. Every receptor here comes from a human donor with breast cancer.

This chain connects TRBV5-1 to TRBJ1-2; no reliable D call. With 1 base removed from V and 0 bases from J, the gap between germline ends came to 10 bases. Germline V CDR1 and CDR2: SGHRS, YFSETQ. CDR3 size: 15 residues. Here the CDR3 DNA reads TGCGCCAGCAGCTTGATCGGCGAAGCTAACTATGGCTACACCTTC. Amino acids: CASSLIGEANYGYTF.

J is TRBJ1-5 and V is TRBV6-8; 10 bases fit TRBD1. This CDR3 has 14 residues. The V gene's germline CDR1 is MNHGY and CDR2 SAAAGT. The V gene end was trimmed by 10 bases and the J gene end by 0 bases; junction bases not matched to a gene: 3. CDR3: CATGTGDSNQPQHF. In DNA, the CDR3 is TGTGCCACCGGGACAGGGGATAGCAATCAGCCCCAGCATTTT.

The V call is TRBV6-8, the J call TRBJ2-5; D gene unclear. From germline, CDR1 is MNHGY and CDR2 SAAAGT. The V end was cut by 7 bases, the J end by 0 bases, with 9 bases between. The CDR3 is 13 residues long. The CDR3 spells CASTRRYQETQYF. CDR3 coding DNA: TGTGCCAGCACGCGGCGGTACCAAGAGACCCAGTACTTC.

This chain joins TRBV11-3 and TRBJ2-1; 13 bases line up with TRBD2. Germline CDR1 SGHNT, CDR2 YENEEA. The V and J ends lost 7 bases and 8 bases, in that order; junction bases with no gene match: 8. The CDR3 loop spans 15 amino acids. CDR3 protein: CASTAGLAGAHEQFF. CDR3 DNA: TGTGCCAGCACCGCCGGACTAGCGGGAGCCCATGAGCAGTTCTTC.

CDR3 DNA: TGTGCCAGCAGCCCTTCGGGAGGGCAGGCCAACGGAAAACTGTTTTTT. It codes for CASSPSGGQANGKLFF. This chain links TRBV11-1 with TRBJ1-4; D unclear. The CDR3 runs 16 residues. Per the germline V gene, CDR1 is SGHAT and CDR2 is FQDESV (reference sequence). V was pared by 5 bases and J by 10 bases, with 23 bases between. Supplemented by reference TRBV11-1 and TRBJ1-4, the full variable domain reads EAEVAQSPRYKITEKSQAVAFWCDPISGHATLYWYRQILGQGPELLVQFQDESVVDDSQLPKDRFSAERLKGVDSTLKIQPAELGDSAMYLCASSPSGGQANGKLFFGSGTQLSVL.

This clone was seen once. The chain is built from TRBV11-3 and TRBJ1-5; no definite D call. The V and J ends lost 8 bases and 1 base respectively, with 12 bases between them. There are 14 residues in the CDR3. CDR1 is SGHNT and CDR2 is YENEEA in the germline V gene. CDR3 amino acids: CASGRVGSNQPQHF. CDR3 nucleotide sequence: TGTGCCAGCGGGAGGGTGGGAAGCAATCAGCCCCAGCATTTT.

J is TRBJ1-5 and V is TRBV6-8; 9 bases line up with TRBD1. The V segment lost 2 bases and the J segment 1 base; nucleotides outside the gene matches: 6. CDR1 MNHGY and CDR2 SAAAGT come from the germline V gene. This CDR3 comprises 17 residues. The CDR3 region has the DNA TGTGCCAGCAGTTACCCAGCCGGGACAGGGAGCAATCAGCCCCAGCATTTT. This sequence encodes CASSYPAGTGSNQPQHF.

J is TRBJ2-1 and V is TRBV11-3; TRBD2 is a possible D gene (6 bases). The V gene lost 4 bases and the J gene lost 0 bases, with 13 bases spanning the gap. CDR1 is SGHNT, CDR2 YENEEA, per germline. The CDR3 is made up of 16 amino acids. In DNA, the CDR3 is TGTGCCAGCAGCTCTTCCGGGACTCCCTCCTACAATGAGCAGTTCTTC. This sequence encodes CASSSSGTPSYNEQFF.

The CDR3 loop is CASSYSIFQVADLYGYTF. For the CDR3, the DNA is TGTGCCAGCAGTTACTCGATCTTTCAGGTTGCAGACCTATATGGCTACACCTTC. The chain combines TRBV6-8 with TRBJ1-2; unclear D gene. Germline V gives CDR1 MNHGY, CDR2 SAAAGT. V was cut by 0 bases and J by 5 bases, with 22 bases left in between. This CDR3 contains 18 residues.

This chain links TRBV5-1 with TRBJ1-3; D gene ambiguous. Germline V lookup: CDR1 SGHRS, CDR2 YFSETQ. This CDR3 comprises 14 residues. Deletions cut 0 bases from V and 2 bases from J, with 6 bases between. Here the CDR3 reads CASSLEGTGNTIYF. The CDR3 DNA sequence: TGCGCCAGCAGCTTGGAAGGGACTGGAAACACCATATATTTT.

The genes are TRBV7-6 and TRBJ2-7; possibly TRBD2 for D (8 bases). Trimming removed 3 bases at V and 4 bases at J, with 16 bases between. Germline V gives CDR1 SGHVS, CDR2 FNYEAQ. The CDR3 is 15 residues long. The CDR3 sequence is CASSLTGGGWYEQYF. CDR3 sequence (DNA): TGTGCCAGCAGCTTGACGGGAGGGGGCTGGTACGAGCAGTACTTC.

This chain links TRBV28 with TRBJ2-4; tentative D call: TRBD2 (6 bases). Between the trimmed V and J ends, which lost 8 bases and 10 bases, there was a span of 18 bases. There are 13 residues in the CDR3. Germline CDR1 reads MDHEN; CDR2 reads SYDVKM. The CDR3 coding sequence is TGTGCCAGCGTAATTGGAGGAGGAGGGATTCAGTACTTC. This gives the protein CASVIGGGGIQYF. Drawing the rest from reference TRBV28 and TRBJ2-4, the complete variable domain is DVKVTQSSRYLVKRTGEKVFLECVQDMDHENMFWYRQDPGLGLRLIYFSYDVKMKEKGDIPEGYSVSREKKERFSLILESASTNQTSMYLCASVIGGGGIQYFGAGTRLSVL.

On this clone itself: The junction and the germline gene differ at one end; a read error may be behind it. This chain uses TRBV7-7 with TRBJ2-7, with D possibly matching TRBD1 (6 bases). CDR3 size: 15 residues. CDR1 is SSHAT, CDR2 FNYEAQ, per germline (reference sequence). The CDR3 is CASSLWGQTRGFPVF. The DNA of the CDR3 is TGTGCCAGCAGCTTATGGGGGCAGACCCGGGGTTTCCCAGTCTTC.

The rearrangement joins TRBV19 to TRBJ1-2, with D perhaps matching TRBD1 (6 bases). V lost 7 bases and J 4 bases, leaving 10 bases between the germline ends. Germline CDR1 and CDR2: LNHDA and SQIVND (reference sequence). The CDR3 runs 12 residues. The CDR3 nucleotides read TGTGCCAGTATGCAGGGGATCTATGGCTACACCTTC. Its protein product is CASMQGIYGYTF.

This chain links TRBV6-8 with TRBJ1-3; D gene uncertain. Trimming shortened V by 0 bases and J by 2 bases, and 11 bases separated the two germline ends. Germline V gene sequence: CDR1 MNHGY, CDR2 SAAAGT. This CDR3 comprises 16 residues. The CDR3 reads CASSYSRVDAGNTIYF. The CDR3 bases are TGTGCCAGCAGTTACTCGAGGGTCGACGCTGGAAACACCATATATTTT.

The chain employs TRBV5-1 and TRBJ1-5; 11 positions agree with TRBD1. In germline, CDR1 is SGHRS, CDR2 YFSETQ. With 3 bases clipped from V and 5 bases from J, the junction kept 7 bases outside the gene matches. The CDR3 contains 16 residues. The CDR3 reads CASSWSDRGLDQPQHF. DNA of the CDR3: TGCGCCAGCAGCTGGTCGGACAGGGGGCTAGATCAGCCCCAGCATTTT.

J is TRBJ1-4 and V is TRBV18; 9 bases agree with TRBD1. CDR3 size: 16 residues. From germline, CDR1 is KGHSH and CDR2 LQKENI. The trim removed 3 bases at V and 6 bases at J, leaving 8 bases unmatched. The CDR3 here is CASSPRDRAGYEKLFF. The CDR3 bases are TGTGCCAGCTCACCCCGGGACAGGGCGGGCTATGAAAAACTGTTTTTT.

In DNA form, the CDR3 reads TGTGCCAGCAGCTTGGAGAGGACAGGGCCCTATGGCTACACCTTC. Residues: CASSLERTGPYGYTF. V is TRBV7-6 and J is TRBJ1-2; 8 bases are a match to TRBD1. V dropped 3 bases and J dropped 4; count of bases not matched to a gene: 7. In germline, CDR1 is SGHVS, CDR2 FNYEAQ. This CDR3 spans 15 amino acids.

This clone was seen only once. The rearrangement links TRBV30 to TRBJ1-1; D is unclear. Germline V lookup: CDR1 GTSNPN, CDR2 SVGIG (reference sequence). This CDR3 comprises 15 residues. V was pared by 0 bases and J by 0 bases, with 11 bases between. CDR3 region: CAWSVRSAVNTEAFF. In DNA, the CDR3 is TGTGCCTGGAGTGTAAGATCGGCTGTGAACACTGAAGCTTTCTTT.

The chain employs TRBV18 and TRBJ1-1, with unresolved D. CDR3 size: 15 residues. V was clipped by 1 base and J by 0 bases, with 9 bases between them. The germline CDR1 and CDR2 sequences are KGHSH and LQKENI. As DNA, the CDR3 is TGTGCCAGCTCACCACAGGAAATTATGAACACTGAAGCTTTCTTT. Translating gives CASSPQEIMNTEAFF.

The J gene is TRBJ2-2, the V gene TRBV6-8; 11 nucleotides match TRBD1. CDR1 is MNHGY and CDR2 is SAAAGT in the germline V gene. V was clipped by 5 bases and J by 0 bases; unmatched bases: 8. The CDR3 has 18 residues. CDR3 residues: CASSNRDRGKANTGELFF. CDR3 bases: TGTGCCAGCAGTAACCGGGACAGGGGGAAGGCGAACACCGGGGAGCTGTTTTTT.

The sample holds a few counts of this clone. The chain has TRBV11-3 and TRBJ1-1; D possibly corresponds to TRBD1 (5 bases). Germline V gene lookup returns CDR1 SGHNT and CDR2 YENEEA. CDR3 length: 14 amino acids. Trimming left V 4 bases short and J 4 bases short, with 13 bases between. For the CDR3, the DNA is TGTGCCAGCAGCTCCGCCACGAGGGGCACTGAAGCTTTCTTT. It yields the protein CASSSATRGTEAFF.

The rearrangement links TRBV18 to TRBJ1-3; 7 bases are shared with TRBD1. CDR3 length equals 13 residues. Unmatched junction bases numbered 2, after V lost 5 bases and J lost 4 bases. The germline gives CDR1 KGHSH, CDR2 LQKENI. The CDR3 nucleotides read TGTGCCAGCTCAGACAGGGCGGGAAACACCATATATTTT. Protein sequence: CASSDRAGNTIYF.

The V gene is TRBV14, the J gene TRBJ2-3; the D call may be TRBD1 or TRBD2 (7 bases each). Germline CDR1 reads SGHDN; CDR2 reads FVKESK. The CDR3 extends over 15 amino acids. The V end was cut by 4 bases, the J end by 3 bases, with 14 bases between. CDR3: CASSPRGGVTDTQYF. CDR3 nucleotide sequence: TGTGCCAGCAGCCCCAGGGGGGGAGTAACAGATACGCAGTATTTT.

The genes are TRBV29-1 and TRBJ1-2; 7 positions match TRBD1. The ends lost 3 bases at V and 4 bases at J; junction bases unmatched: 8. The CDR3 consists of 14 residues. CDR1 is SQVTM and CDR2 is ANQGSEA in the germline V gene. The CDR3 protein is CSVEEGALGYGYTF. DNA for the CDR3: TGCAGCGTTGAGGAGGGGGCGCTTGGCTATGGCTACACCTTC.

This clone was detected only once. The genes are TRBV19 and TRBJ1-1, with 7 bases lining up with TRBD1. The germline gives CDR1 LNHDA, CDR2 SQIVND (reference sequence). After removal of 3 bases from V and 1 base from J, the junction contained 2 bases not matched to a gene. This CDR3 contains 14 residues. For the CDR3, the DNA is TGTGCCAGTAGTATTGGGACAGAGAACACTGAAGCTTTCTTT. Amino acids: CASSIGTENTEAFF.

The CDR3 is CASSPGGSETQYF. Written as DNA, the CDR3 is TGTGCCAGCTCCCCAGGGGGCTCAGAGACCCAGTACTTC. The V gene is TRBV18, the J gene TRBJ2-5; 8 bases are shared with TRBD1. Germline V gene data show CDR1 as KGHSH and CDR2 as LQKENI. V lost 6 bases and J lost 4; bases outside the gene matches: 4. CDR3 length: 13 residues.

The chain joins TRBV1 to TRBJ2-2. TRBV1 is designated a pseudogene. The CDR3 runs 15 residues. The CDR3 here is CASSQEPHGPGELFF. The CDR3 DNA reads TGCGCCAGCAGCCAAGAGCCCCACGGCCCCGGGGAGCTGTTTTTT.

The V and J genes are TRBV5-1 and TRBJ2-1, with unresolved D. The germline V gene encodes CDR1 SGHRS and CDR2 YFSETQ. V gave up 0 bases and J gave up 2 bases, with 15 bases separating them. The CDR3 loop spans 17 amino acids. CDR3 loop: CASSLAVGISTYNEQFF. The DNA of the CDR3 is TGCGCCAGCAGCTTGGCCGTTGGCATTAGCACCTACAATGAGCAGTTCTTC.

The rearrangement joins TRBV6-8 to TRBJ2-2, with 10 bases lining up with TRBD1. The V gene end was trimmed by 2 bases and the J gene end by 7 bases; junction bases not matched to a gene: 4. Germline V gene data show CDR1 as MNHGY and CDR2 as SAAAGT. The CDR3 runs to 15 residues. The DNA of the CDR3 is TGTGCCAGCAGTTACGGCGGGACAGGGGACGGGGAGCTGTTTTTT. Residues: CASSYGGTGDGELFF.

This chain uses TRBV6-8 with TRBJ2-6, with D possibly being TRBD1 (6 bases). There are 17 residues in the CDR3. V was pared by 6 bases and J by 3 bases, with 18 bases between. Per the germline V gene, CDR1 is MNHGY and CDR2 is SAAAGT. The CDR3 loop is CASSETGTHHGANVLTF. CDR3 bases: TGTGCCAGCAGCGAGACAGGAACTCATCATGGGGCCAACGTCCTGACTTTC.